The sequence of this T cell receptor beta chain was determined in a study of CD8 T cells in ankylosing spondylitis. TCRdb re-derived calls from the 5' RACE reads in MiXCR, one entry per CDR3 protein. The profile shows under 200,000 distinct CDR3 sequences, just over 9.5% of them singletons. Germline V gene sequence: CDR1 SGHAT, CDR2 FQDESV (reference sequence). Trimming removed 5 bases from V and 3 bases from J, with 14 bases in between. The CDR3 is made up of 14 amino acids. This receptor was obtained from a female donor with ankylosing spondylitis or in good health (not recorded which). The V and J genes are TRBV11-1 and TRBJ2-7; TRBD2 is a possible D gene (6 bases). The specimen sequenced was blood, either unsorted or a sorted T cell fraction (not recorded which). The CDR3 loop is CASSPMGGGYEQYF. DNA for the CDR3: TGTGCCAGCAGCCCGATGGGGGGTGGCTACGAGCAGTACTTC.